Below, one T cell receptor (beta chain) is given with its context. The data were taken from a study of blood T cell repertoires in COVID-19. Turning to the study itself: Samples of COVID-19 (acute and convalescent) were obtained from the United States, Italy and Spain. T cells, B-cell-depleted T cells, or PBMCs provided the cDNA or gDNA that served as material.

Original analysis: Reference gene primers were amplified, and this amplification served to estimate nucleated cell counts. Profiling relied on immunoSEQ multiplex PCR, and the TCRdb table lists in-frame clones only, not all of them. The D gene and trimming were derived from the DNA, and the V and J assignments and clone size from that table. The sample lists 90,000 or so clones, less than 85% occurring once. The CDR3 extends over 15 amino acids. Germline CDR1 reads SGHDN; CDR2 reads FVKESK. V gave up 4 bases and J gave up 0 bases, with 12 bases separating them. This sequence joins TRBV14 and TRBJ1-2; a weak D match, TRBD1 (5 bases). Sequenced input: peripheral blood. The sequence came from a human donor in a cohort sampled during active COVID-19. CDR3 nucleotide sequence: TGTGCCAGCAGCCCCTGGGGGGTTGCTAACTATGGCTACACCTTC. This translates into CASSPWGVANYGYTF.